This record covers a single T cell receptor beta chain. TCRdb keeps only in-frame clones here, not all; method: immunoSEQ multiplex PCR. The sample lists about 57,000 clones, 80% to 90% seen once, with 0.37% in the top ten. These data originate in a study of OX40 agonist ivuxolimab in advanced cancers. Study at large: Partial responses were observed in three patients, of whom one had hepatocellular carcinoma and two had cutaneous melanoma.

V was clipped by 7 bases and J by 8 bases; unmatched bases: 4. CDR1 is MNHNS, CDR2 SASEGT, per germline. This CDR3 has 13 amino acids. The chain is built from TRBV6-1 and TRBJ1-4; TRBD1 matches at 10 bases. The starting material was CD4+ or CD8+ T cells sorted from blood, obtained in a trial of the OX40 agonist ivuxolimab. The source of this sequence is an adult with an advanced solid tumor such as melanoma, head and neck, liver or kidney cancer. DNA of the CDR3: TGTGCCAGCACCCTGGACAGGGGGGAAAAACTGTTTTTT. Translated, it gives CASTLDRGEKLFF.